The clone carrying this TCR beta chain was counted many times. Its antigen is undetermined. These data belong to a study of breast tumors, draining lymph nodes, adjacent tissues. General study points: Luminal-like breast cancer showed significantly greater tumor-nontumor repertoire similarity than basal-like breast cancer did. Tumor repertoires ranked between lymph nodes and nontumor tissue in diversity, with V and J gene preferences. The lymph node origin of tumor T cells was framed as consistent with a hypothesis, not demonstrated.

CDR3 length: 15 amino acids. V trimming: 4 bases; J trimming: 6 bases; junction bases outside the gene matches: 12. Germline V gives CDR1 SGHKS, CDR2 YYEKEE (reference sequence). TCRdb itself ran the multiplex PCR reads through MiXCR, one entry per CDR3 protein. Altogether some 47,000 distinct CDR3 sequences are present, approximately 45% being singletons, with the ten largest covering over 9.5%. The sequence was collected from a female donor with breast cancer. Some clones in this sample may be carry-over from other donors' samples. The genes are TRBV5-5 and TRBJ2-7, with 8 bases fitting TRBD2. The sequenced material came from breast tumor tissue. CDR3 coding DNA: TGTGCCAGCAGCCCTAGACTAGCGATACCTTCCGAGCAGTACTTC. Translating it yields CASSPRLAIPSEQYF. Together with reference TRBV5-5 and TRBJ2-7, the CDR3 gives the full variable domain: DAGVTQSPTHLIKTRGQQVTLRCSPISGHKSVSWYQQVLGQGPQFIFQYYEKEERGRGNFPDRFSARQFPNYSSELNVNALLLGDSALYLCASSPRLAIPSEQYFGPGTRLTVT.